These 19 T cell receptor beta chains came from one sample sequenced in a study of human T cells and chemical hapten exposure. TCRdb passed the RACE reads through MiXCR, listing each CDR3 protein once. The table lists roughly 100,000 distinct CDR3 sequences, 30% to 35% of them singletons. The sample's time point: patch test 3, about 24 weeks after DPC sensitization. Treatment in this sample: therapeutic diphenylcyclopropenone sensitization with weekly scalp DPC. The starting material was whole blood, obtained in connection with sensitization to the hapten diphenylcyclopropenone (DPC). The receptor source for this set is a man aged 35-49 years with alopecia areata. Some clones in this sample may be carry-over from other donors' samples.

The chain joins TRBV10-3 to TRBJ2-7; D ambiguous. The CDR3 loop spans 15 amino acids. The germline gives CDR1 ENHRY, CDR2 SYGVKD. Trimming removed 3 bases from V and 2 bases from J, with 14 bases in between. CDR3 sequence reads: CAISDDPLGPYEQYF. For the CDR3, the DNA is TGTGCCATCAGTGACGACCCGCTGGGTCCCTACGAGCAGTACTTC.

The chain recombines TRBV11-2 with TRBJ2-5, with 11 nucleotides matching TRBD1. This CDR3 is 15 amino acids long. Germline loops: CDR1 SGHAT, CDR2 FQNNGV. V dropped 5 bases and J dropped 4; count of bases not matched to a gene: 6. This chain's CDR3 is CASSPSDRGRETQYF. The CDR3 DNA is TGTGCCAGCAGCCCATCGGACAGGGGGCGAGAGACCCAGTACTTC.

This clonotype was counted a few times. The chain is built from TRBV27 and TRBJ2-7, with 16 bases identical to TRBD2. In germline, CDR1 is MNHEY, CDR2 SMNVEV (reference sequence). V lost 5 bases and J lost 6; bases outside the gene matches: 16. The CDR3 is 19 amino acids. The CDR3: CASSLTQPGLAGGRFEQYF. The DNA for the CDR3 is TGTGCCAGCAGTCTTACGCAGCCGGGACTAGCGGGAGGGCGCTTCGAGCAGTACTTC.

This clonotype appeared a few times. This chain connects TRBV12-3 or TRBV12-4 to TRBJ2-1; 7 bases agree with TRBD2. This CDR3 comprises 12 residues. Losses at the gene ends were 4 bases for V and 7 bases for J; bases not matched to a gene: 1. CDR3 sequence (DNA): TGTGCCAGCAGTTGGGAGGGAAATGAGCAGTTCTTC. Residues: CASSWEGNEQFF.

The chain combines TRBV2 with TRBJ2-5, with TRBD2 matching over 10 bases. In germline, CDR1 is SNHLY, CDR2 FYNNEI. V shed 5 bases and J 7 bases; nucleotides not matched to a gene: 10. The CDR3 extends over 15 amino acids. CDR3 sequence reads: CASSPGTSVAGTQYF. The CDR3 region has the DNA TGTGCCAGCAGTCCCGGGACTAGCGTCGCCGGGACCCAGTACTTC.

V and J are TRBV29-1 and TRBJ1-4, with D possibly being TRBD1 (6 bases). Trimming shortened V by 0 bases and J by 8 bases, and 16 bases separated the two germline ends. Germline loops: CDR1 SQVTM, CDR2 ANQGSEA. The CDR3 is made up of 15 amino acids. The DNA for the CDR3 is TGCAGCGTTGAAGATCGGGGCAGGGGAGGGGAAAAACTGTTTTTT. Translation gives CSVEDRGRGGEKLFF.

There are a few counts of this clonotype. This rearrangement joins TRBV5-1 to TRBJ2-4, with 8 bases matching TRBD2. The J segment lost 6 bases and the V segment lost 3 bases, leaving 14 bases of the junction unmatched. From germline, CDR1 is SGHRS and CDR2 YFSETQ. The CDR3 sequence is 17 residues long. In DNA, the CDR3 is TGCGCCAGCAGCTCCGGCACCTTTACTAGCGGAGGAAACATTCAGTACTTC. This translates into CASSSGTFTSGGNIQYF.

The chain carries TRBV14 and TRBJ2-1, with D tentatively TRBD2 (6 bases). The CDR3 extends over 13 amino acids. V lost 7 bases and J lost 6, with 13 bases in between. The germline CDR1 and CDR2 sequences are SGHDN and FVKESK. As DNA, the CDR3 is TGTGCCAGCATGGGGGACTCCCTCAATGAGCAGTTCTTC. Protein product: CASMGDSLNEQFF.

The chain employs TRBV28 and TRBJ1-1; D may be TRBD1 (6 bases). The CDR3 is 15 residues long. Trimming removed 6 bases at V and 5 bases at J, with 19 bases between. The germline gives CDR1 MDHEN, CDR2 SYDVKM. The CDR3 sequence: CASSRIGGRGTEAFF. Here the CDR3 DNA reads TGTGCCAGCAGCCGGATCGGGGGAAGGGGGACTGAAGCTTTCTTT.

This clonotype was found a few times. This chain joins TRBV6-5 and TRBJ2-3; no definite D call. V dropped 4 bases and J dropped 2 bases, with 13 bases sitting between them. CDR3 length equals 15 residues. CDR1 MNHEY and CDR2 SVGAGI come from the germline V gene. The CDR3 loop is CASSWRFSSTDTQYF. In DNA form, the CDR3 reads TGTGCCAGCAGTTGGCGTTTTAGTTCCACAGATACGCAGTATTTT.

The genes are TRBV4-1 and TRBJ2-1; D perhaps matches TRBD2 (5 bases). Germline CDR1 MGHRA, CDR2 YSYEKL. The CDR3 runs to 20 residues. With 0 bases removed from V and 4 bases from J, the gap between germline ends came to 25 bases. CDR3 protein: CASSQDRSLGGPRVYNEQFF. In DNA, the CDR3 is TGCGCCAGCAGCCAAGATCGTAGTTTGGGCGGACCGAGGGTATACAATGAGCAGTTCTTC.

Concerning this clonotype itself: Just one base apart from a much larger clone, this may be a read error. V gene TRBV20-1 combines with J gene TRBJ2-7; D possibly corresponds to TRBD1 (5 bases). The CDR3 spans 13 residues. Germline V gene sequence: CDR1 DFQATT, CDR2 SNEGSKA (reference sequence). Deletions cut 3 bases from V and 5 bases from J, with 14 bases between. The CDR3 sequence is CSASQTRGNEQYF. CDR3 sequence (DNA): TGCAGTGCTAGCCAGACAAGGGGTAACGAGCAGTACTTC.

The rearrangement uses TRBV5-1 and TRBJ2-3; 9 bases agree with TRBD2. CDR1 SGHRS and CDR2 YFSETQ come from the germline V gene. V lost 1 base, J lost 4 bases, and 4 bases stayed unmatched. The CDR3 consists of 15 residues. The CDR3 loop is CASSLSSGTSDTQYF. CDR3 sequence (DNA): TGCGCCAGCAGCTTGTCTAGCGGGACGTCAGATACGCAGTATTTT.

This clonotype was detected a few times. The chain couples TRBV9 to TRBJ2-5; 8 nucleotides line up with TRBD2. The V gene's germline CDR1 is SGDLS and CDR2 YYNGEE. Trimming took 5 bases from V and 1 from J; bases not matched to a gene: 16. The CDR3 totals 18 residues. The CDR3, as DNA: TGTGCCAGCAGGCGCAACTGGTCGGAGCGGGAGTGCCAAGAGACCCAGTACTTC. Encoded protein: CASRRNWSERECQETQYF.

This clonotype was counted between two and nine times. The V call is TRBV29-1, the J call TRBJ2-3; weak D call: TRBD1 (5 bases). The CDR3 runs to 17 residues. CDR1 SQVTM and CDR2 ANQGSEA come from the germline V gene. Trimming cost V 4 bases and J 4 bases, with 24 bases left between them. CDR3 coding DNA: TGCAGCGTTGTGGAGACAGTGCAGGACGGACCGGCAGATACGCAGTATTTT. Translating gives CSVVETVQDGPADTQYF.

The chain recombines TRBV6-5 with TRBJ1-3, with D hard to call. CDR1 MNHEY and CDR2 SVGAGI come from the germline V gene. This CDR3 has 11 amino acids. Between the trimmed V and J ends, which lost 2 bases and 5 bases, there was a span of 1 base. The CDR3 region is CASSYRNTIYF. The CDR3 DNA follows: TGTGCCAGCAGTTACAGAAACACCATATATTTT.

This clonotype was observed a handful of times. The chain recombines TRBV7-2 with TRBJ2-1; D is unclear. This CDR3 has 15 amino acids. V lost 2 bases, J lost 6 bases, and 14 bases lay in between. Germline CDR1 and CDR2: SGHTA and FQGNSA. The CDR3 spells CASSLFSLGSNEQFF. The CDR3 DNA reads as TGTGCCAGCAGCTTATTTTCTTTGGGGTCCAATGAGCAGTTCTTC.

The sample holds a few counts of this clonotype. V gene TRBV2 combines with J gene TRBJ2-3; D is perhaps TRBD2 (5 bases). V gave up 6 bases and J gave up 0 bases, with 13 bases separating them. Germline CDR1 and CDR2: SNHLY and FYNNEI. The CDR3 spans 15 residues. CDR3 loop: CASREDDSSTDTQYF. CDR3 sequence (DNA): TGTGCCAGCAGGGAGGACGATTCTAGCACAGATACGCAGTATTTT.

Only one count was recorded for this clonotype. A much larger clone lies one base from this, so it may be a read error. The chain uses TRBV7-3 and TRBJ2-7; TRBD2 matches 7 bases. V lost 1 base to trimming and J lost 7 bases; unmatched junction nucleotides: 4. The CDR3 runs to 13 residues. Germline lookup yields CDR1 SGHTA and CDR2 FQGTGA. The CDR3 reads CASSLRMGGEQYF. CDR3 bases: TGTGCCAGCAGCTTAAGAATGGGAGGGGAGCAGTACTTC.